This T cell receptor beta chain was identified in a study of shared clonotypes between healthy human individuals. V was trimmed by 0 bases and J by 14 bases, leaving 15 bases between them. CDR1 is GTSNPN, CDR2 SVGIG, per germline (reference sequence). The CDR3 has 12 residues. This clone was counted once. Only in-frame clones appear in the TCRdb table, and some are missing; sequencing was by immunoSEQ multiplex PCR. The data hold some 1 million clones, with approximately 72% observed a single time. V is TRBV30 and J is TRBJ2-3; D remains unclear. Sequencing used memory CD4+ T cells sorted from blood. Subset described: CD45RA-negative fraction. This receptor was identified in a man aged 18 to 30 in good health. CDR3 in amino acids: CAWSVPGSSPYF. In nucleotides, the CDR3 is TGTGCCTGGAGTGTACCGGGTAGTTCCCCGTATTTT.